A selection of T cell receptor beta chains follows, all from one sample in a study of regulatory T cells in long-lasting Graves disease. TCRdb redid the calling of the multiplex PCR reads with MiXCR, one entry per CDR3 protein. The data hold 500,000 or so distinct CDR3 sequences, with around 15% observed a single time. These same data were also listed under a study on T cells in Graves' hyperthyroidism and ophthalmopathy.

This specimen consisted of peripheral blood mononuclear cells (PBMCs), obtained at new diagnosis, from a patient treated with antithyroid drugs. The source of these receptors is a man aged 35 to 55 with Graves disease. Each CDR3 is given with its conserved first and last residue. The D gene is left open where the match is weak. Expanded clones are given a class, and other clones once, few, many or no size at all.

TGCAGCGTTGAAGGGGCCGTAGGACTAGGTTACAATGAGCAGTTCTTC CSVEGAVGLGYNEQFF 16 TRBJ2-1 - TRBV29-1 TRBD2
TGTGCCAGCAGCTACGGCCTGCCAGGGTCAGTCAGCAATCAGCCCCAGCATTTT CASSYGLPGSVSNQPQHF 18 TRBJ1-5 many TRBV7-8 -
TGTGCCAGTCAACCCGGCGGGGCTAGCGGATACTACGAGCAGTACTTC CASQPGGASGYYEQYF 16 TRBJ2-7 many TRBV6-1 TRBD2
TGCAGTGCTAGCTCCCCTAGCGGACTTAACAATGAGCAGTTCTTC CSASSPSGLNNEQFF 15 TRBJ2-1 many TRBV20-1 TRBD2
TGTGCCAGCACCCGGGGAGGAGGTACGCAGTATTTT CASTRGGGTQYF 12 TRBJ2-3 many TRBV28 -
TGTGCCAGCAGCTGGAGCGGAAGAAACTACGCAGATACGCAGTATTTT CASSWSGRNYADTQYF 16 TRBJ2-3 many TRBV11-2 -
TGTGCCAGCAGACCCAGGACTAGCGGGAGCCCCGGGGAGCTGTTTTTT CASRPRTSGSPGELFF 16 TRBJ2-2 few TRBV2 TRBD2
TGTGCCAGCAGCCAAGCGGACAGGAGAAACACCGGGGAGCTGTTTTTT CASSQADRRNTGELFF 16 TRBJ2-2 - TRBV3-1 TRBD1
TGTGCCAGCAGCCGGCCCACCGGGGAGCTGTTTTTT CASSRPTGELFF 12 TRBJ2-2 many TRBV3-1 -
TGTGCCACCAGTGACCAGCAGGGGCCAGCTAACTATGGCTACACCTTC CATSDQQGPANYGYTF 16 TRBJ1-2 few TRBV24-1 -
TGTGCCTCGGACAGGGGCAACACTGAAGCTTTCTTT CASDRGNTEAFF 12 TRBJ1-1 many TRBV30 TRBD1
TGCAGTGCTAGAGAAGGGGCGGGAGGGTTCCGAGAGCAGTTCTTC CSAREGAGGFREQFF 15 TRBJ2-1 - TRBV20-1 TRBD2
TGTGCCACCAGCGAAAACGGTTACGGGCAGTTCTTC CATSENGYGQFF 12 TRBJ2-1 few TRBV15 -
TGTGCCATCAGTGAGTCGAGGGACAGGGGTTCACCCCTCCACTTT CAISESRDRGSPLHF 15 TRBJ1-6 many TRBV10-3 TRBD1
TGTGCCAGCAGCCCGGGACAGGGGTCCTACAATGAGCAGTTCTTC CASSPGQGSYNEQFF 15 TRBJ2-1 many TRBV5-1 TRBD1
TGCGCCAGCAGCCTAGACGGAGTAGGGCACAATGAGCAGTTCTTC CASSLDGVGHNEQFF 15 TRBJ2-1 many TRBV5-1 -
TGCAGCGCCGGGATCTCTGGAAACACCATATATTTT CSAGISGNTIYF 12 TRBJ1-3 few TRBV29-1 -
TGTGCCAGCAGACGCGACGGACCTGAGCAGTTCTTC CASRRDGPEQFF 12 TRBJ2-1 many TRBV6-2/TRBV6-3 -
TGTGCCAGCAGCAAAACCGGGACAGGGGAAGAAAAACTGTTTTTT CASSKTGTGEEKLFF 15 TRBJ1-4 - TRBV11-2 TRBD1
TGCAGCGCCCGGAACACCGGGGAGCTGTTTTTT CSARNTGELFF 11 TRBJ2-2 - TRBV29-1 -
TGTGCCAGCACCGAAGCGGGACAGGGTAGAAATACGCAGTATTTT CASTEAGQGRNTQYF 15 TRBJ2-3 many TRBV6-2/TRBV6-3 TRBD1
TGTGCCATCTCCCGGGATTTGACGGGGGAGCTGTTTTTT CAISRDLTGELFF 13 TRBJ2-2 many TRBV2 -
TGTGCCAGCAGCCCTAGAGGGGCCACCCCGGGGGGCTACACCTTC CASSPRGATPGGYTF 15 TRBJ1-2 many TRBV12-3/TRBV12-4 -
TGTGCCAGCAGTTACCGGGACAGGGCCACAGATACGCAGTATTTT CASSYRDRATDTQYF 15 TRBJ2-3 many TRBV6-9 TRBD1
TGCGCCAGCAATAGCGGGAGTGGGGATACGCAGTATTTT CASNSGSGDTQYF 13 TRBJ2-3 - TRBV5-1 TRBD2
TGTGCCATCACGTCGGGGGATCAGCCCCAGCATTTT CAITSGDQPQHF 12 TRBJ1-5 - TRBV10-3 -
TGTGCCACACACGGGGCCTACGAGCAGTACTTC CATHGAYEQYF 11 TRBJ2-7 many TRBV28 -
TGTGCCAGCAGTTTTACAGGGTCCTACAATGAGCAGTTCTTC CASSFTGSYNEQFF 14 TRBJ2-1 many TRBV2 -